This T cell receptor beta chain was identified in a study of T-cell reconstitution after alpha-beta-depleted transplantation in children. Germline-derived CDR1 and CDR2 are KGHDR and SFDVKD. CDR3 length: 17 residues. Trimming cost V 0 bases and J 0 bases, with 12 bases left between them. It was with unique molecular identifiers that the TCRbeta library was prepared. In TCRdb, the PCR reads were re-called with MiXCR into one record per CDR3 protein. This table holds around 800,000 distinct CDR3 sequences, 16% found once. Notes on the study in general: T-cell counts and diversity at one year post-transplant came mainly from newly produced T cells. Reports say that about two months after transplant, the alpha-beta T cells came out of several hundred graft clones that had expanded. Surviving recipient T cells and thymic progenitors accounted for the high day-60 TCRbeta diversity observed in some patients.

Points on this clonotype: Its antigen is undetermined.

Material: PBMCs, mostly from graft donor cells, obtained 360 days after TCRalphabeta/CD19-depleted stem cell transplant. The chain links TRBV24-1 to TRBJ2-3; D is possibly TRBD2 (5 bases). The origin of this receptor is a male patient aged 10 to 17 who had a stem cell transplant for acute lymphoblastic leukemia, so the T cells may come from the graft donor. CDR3 sequence (DNA): TGTGCCACCAGTGATTTGAAGGACTTCTCTAGCACAGATACGCAGTATTTT. This codes for CATSDLKDFSSTDTQYF.